This T cell receptor beta chain was found in a study of blood T cells in healthy people across ages. Looking at the study overall: Capture via template switching afforded approximately one barcoded beta molecule per two T cells. Findings of the study overall: TCR beta diversity, measured per million T cells, fell in a roughly linear way with age. Naive CD4+ cell counts and diversity both ran higher in long-lived than in aged donors.

This CDR3 spans 12 amino acids. Per the germline V gene, CDR1 is ENHRY and CDR2 is SYGVKD. This clonotype was picked up one time. Its antigen is unknown. A much larger clone is a single base away; this may be a read error. Sample-barcoded 5' priming and a J-beta primer mix drove a second PCR of 7 to 11 cycles. Each CDR3 protein gets one entry after TCRdb re-called the 5' RACE reads with MiXCR. The repertoire holds around 1,000,000 distinct CDR3 sequences, with about two fifths as singletons. The sample consisted of blood. The source is a man younger than 35 in good health. This rearrangement joins TRBV10-3 to TRBJ2-3; D is ambiguous. The CDR3 protein is CAIKGYTETQYF. The CDR3 DNA follows: TGTGCCATCAAGGGATACACAGAGACGCAGTATTTT.